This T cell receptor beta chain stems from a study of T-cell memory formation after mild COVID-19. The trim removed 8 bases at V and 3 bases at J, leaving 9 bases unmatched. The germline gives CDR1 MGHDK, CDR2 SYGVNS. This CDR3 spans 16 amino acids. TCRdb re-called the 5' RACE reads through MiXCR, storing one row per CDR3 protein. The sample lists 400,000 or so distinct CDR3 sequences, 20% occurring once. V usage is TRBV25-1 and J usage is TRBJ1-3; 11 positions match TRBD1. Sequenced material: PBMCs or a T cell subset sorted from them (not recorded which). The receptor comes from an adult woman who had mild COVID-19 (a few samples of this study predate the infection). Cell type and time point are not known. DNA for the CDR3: TGTGCCAGCTCCTCGGGACAGGGGGAGGTTGGAAACACCATATATTTT. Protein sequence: CASSSGQGEVGNTIYF.